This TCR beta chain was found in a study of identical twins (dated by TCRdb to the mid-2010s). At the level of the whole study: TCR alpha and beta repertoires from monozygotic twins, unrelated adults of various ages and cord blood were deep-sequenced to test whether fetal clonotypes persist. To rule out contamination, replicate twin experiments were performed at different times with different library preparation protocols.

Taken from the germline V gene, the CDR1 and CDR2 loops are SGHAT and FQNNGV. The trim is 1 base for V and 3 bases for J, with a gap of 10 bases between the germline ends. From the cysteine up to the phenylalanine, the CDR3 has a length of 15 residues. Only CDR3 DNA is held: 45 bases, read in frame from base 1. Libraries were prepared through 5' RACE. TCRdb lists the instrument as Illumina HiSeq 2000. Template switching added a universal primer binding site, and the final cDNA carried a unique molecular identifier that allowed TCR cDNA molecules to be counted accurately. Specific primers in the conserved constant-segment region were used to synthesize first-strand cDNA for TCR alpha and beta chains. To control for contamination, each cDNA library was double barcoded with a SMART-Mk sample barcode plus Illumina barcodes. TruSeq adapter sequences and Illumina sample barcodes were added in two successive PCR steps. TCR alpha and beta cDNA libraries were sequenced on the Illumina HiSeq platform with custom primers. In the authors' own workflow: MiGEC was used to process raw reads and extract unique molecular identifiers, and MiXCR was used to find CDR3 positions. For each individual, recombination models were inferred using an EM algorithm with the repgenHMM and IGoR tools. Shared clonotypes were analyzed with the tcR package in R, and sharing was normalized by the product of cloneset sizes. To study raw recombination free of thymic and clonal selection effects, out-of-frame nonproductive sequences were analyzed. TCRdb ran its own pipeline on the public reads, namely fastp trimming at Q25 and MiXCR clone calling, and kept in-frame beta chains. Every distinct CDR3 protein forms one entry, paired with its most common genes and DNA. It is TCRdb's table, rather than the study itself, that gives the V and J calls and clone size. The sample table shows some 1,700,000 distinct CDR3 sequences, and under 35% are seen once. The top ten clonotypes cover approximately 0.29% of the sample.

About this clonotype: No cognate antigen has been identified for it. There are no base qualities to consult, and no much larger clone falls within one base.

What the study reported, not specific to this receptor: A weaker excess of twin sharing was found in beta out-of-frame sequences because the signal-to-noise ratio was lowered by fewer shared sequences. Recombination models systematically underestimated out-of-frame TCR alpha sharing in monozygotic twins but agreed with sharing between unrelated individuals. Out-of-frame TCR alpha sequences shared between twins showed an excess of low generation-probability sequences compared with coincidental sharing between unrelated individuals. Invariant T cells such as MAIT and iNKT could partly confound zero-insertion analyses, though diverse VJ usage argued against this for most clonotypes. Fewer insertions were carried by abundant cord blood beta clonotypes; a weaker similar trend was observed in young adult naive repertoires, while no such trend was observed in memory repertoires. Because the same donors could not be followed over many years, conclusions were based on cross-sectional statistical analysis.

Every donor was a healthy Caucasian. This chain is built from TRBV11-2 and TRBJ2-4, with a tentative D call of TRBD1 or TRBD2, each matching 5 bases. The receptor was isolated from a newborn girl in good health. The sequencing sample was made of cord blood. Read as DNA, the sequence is TGTGCCAGCAGCTTAGTATGGGGGAGCAAAAACATTCAGTACTTC. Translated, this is CASSLVWGSKNIQYF.